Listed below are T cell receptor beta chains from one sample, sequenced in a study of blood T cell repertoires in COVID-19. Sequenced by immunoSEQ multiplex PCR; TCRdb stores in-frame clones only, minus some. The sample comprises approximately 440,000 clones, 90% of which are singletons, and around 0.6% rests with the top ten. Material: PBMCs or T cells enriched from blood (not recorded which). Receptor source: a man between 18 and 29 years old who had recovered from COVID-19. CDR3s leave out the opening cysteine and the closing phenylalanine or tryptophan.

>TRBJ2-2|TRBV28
ASSSPQRGHTGELF
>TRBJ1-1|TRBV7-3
ASSLTGTWENTEAF
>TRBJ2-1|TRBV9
ASSPPGQGGNEQF
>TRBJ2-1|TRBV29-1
SVGLAGGGAYNEQF
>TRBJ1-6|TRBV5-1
ASSLTGQGSTPLH
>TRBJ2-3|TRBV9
ASSLTQSSTDTQY
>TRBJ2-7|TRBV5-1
ASSSIRTGELNNYEQY
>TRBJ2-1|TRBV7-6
ASSKRADSFAYNEQF
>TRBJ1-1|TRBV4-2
ASSQDLSGMGTEAF
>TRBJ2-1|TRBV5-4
ASSFGGGSSYNEQF
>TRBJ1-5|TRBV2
ASSERGSNQPQH
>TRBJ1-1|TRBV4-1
ASSQEWGGVEAF
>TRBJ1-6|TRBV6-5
ASSTGSRSPLH
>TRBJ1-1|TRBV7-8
ASSLVLSTEAF
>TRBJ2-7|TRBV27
ASSNDRVVSEQY
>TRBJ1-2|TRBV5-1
ASSLDSGVLYGYT
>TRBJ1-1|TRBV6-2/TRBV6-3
ASSYNRQGGLDTEAF
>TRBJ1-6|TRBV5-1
ASSLEGRGANSPLH
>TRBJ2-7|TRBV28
ASSLIQASENEQY
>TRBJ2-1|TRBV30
AWSPQTSGRWLF
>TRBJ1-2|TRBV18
ASRQGSAYYGYT
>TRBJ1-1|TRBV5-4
ASSPGTGGTEAF
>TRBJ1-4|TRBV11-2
ASSVSSNEKLF
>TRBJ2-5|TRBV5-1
ASSKSFGTAEETQY
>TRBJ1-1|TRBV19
ASSIAPGHPKAF
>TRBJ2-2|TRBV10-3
AINQGAAGELF
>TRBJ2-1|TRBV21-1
ASTLGTRPRPSGTYNEQF
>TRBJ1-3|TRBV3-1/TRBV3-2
ASSQVLRTGNTIY
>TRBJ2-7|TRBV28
ASSGYGGKDEQY
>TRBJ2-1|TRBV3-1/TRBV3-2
ASSQDAAVLHNEQF
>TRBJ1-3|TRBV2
ASSDAMNTIY
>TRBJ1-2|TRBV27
ASSLNQAGGYT
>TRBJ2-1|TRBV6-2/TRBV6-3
ASSWGLNEQF
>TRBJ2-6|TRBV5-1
ASSLVWSGETGANVLT
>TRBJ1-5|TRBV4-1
ASSLNYNQPQH
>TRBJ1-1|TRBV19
ASRGYTEAF
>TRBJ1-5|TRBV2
ASSGDRVSDQPQH
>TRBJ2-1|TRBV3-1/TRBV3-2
ASSHSRDEQF
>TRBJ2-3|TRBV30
AWSPLAGVTDTQY
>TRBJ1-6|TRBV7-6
ASSPTEEPNSPLH
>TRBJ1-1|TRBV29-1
SARQGANTEAF
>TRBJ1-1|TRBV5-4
ASSLTGGADTEAF
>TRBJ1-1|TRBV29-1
SVEPDREAEAF
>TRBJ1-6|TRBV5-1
ASSLGGSPLH
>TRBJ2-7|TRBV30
AWTPGGAYEQY
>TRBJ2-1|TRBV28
ASSPSGRTYNEQF
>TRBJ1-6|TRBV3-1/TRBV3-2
ASSQGFSGYPGANNSPLH
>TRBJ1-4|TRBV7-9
ASSPGQGGEKLF